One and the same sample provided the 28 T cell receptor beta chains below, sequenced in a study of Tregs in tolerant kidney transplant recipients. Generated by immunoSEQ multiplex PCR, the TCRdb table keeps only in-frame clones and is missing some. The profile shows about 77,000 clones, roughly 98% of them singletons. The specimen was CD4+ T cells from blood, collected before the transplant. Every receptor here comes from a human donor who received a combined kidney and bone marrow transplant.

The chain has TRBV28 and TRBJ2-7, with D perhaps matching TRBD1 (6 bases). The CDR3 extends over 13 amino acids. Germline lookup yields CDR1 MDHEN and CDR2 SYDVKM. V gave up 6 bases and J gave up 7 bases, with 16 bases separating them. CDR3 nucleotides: TGTGCCAGCAGACTACAGGGTTCGGTTGAGCAGTACTTC. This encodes CASRLQGSVEQYF.

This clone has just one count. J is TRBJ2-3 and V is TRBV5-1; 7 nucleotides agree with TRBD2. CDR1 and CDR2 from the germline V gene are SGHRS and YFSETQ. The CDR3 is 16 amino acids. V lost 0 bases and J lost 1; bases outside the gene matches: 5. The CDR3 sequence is CASSLGRGDRTDTQYF. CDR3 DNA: TGCGCCAGCAGCTTGGGACGGGGGGACCGCACAGATACGCAGTATTTT.

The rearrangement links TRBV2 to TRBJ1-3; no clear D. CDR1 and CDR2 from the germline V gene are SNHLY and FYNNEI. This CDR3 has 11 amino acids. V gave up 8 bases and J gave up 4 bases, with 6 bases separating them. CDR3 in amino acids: CASQQGNTIYF. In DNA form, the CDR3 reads TGTGCCAGCCAACAAGGAAACACCATATATTTT.

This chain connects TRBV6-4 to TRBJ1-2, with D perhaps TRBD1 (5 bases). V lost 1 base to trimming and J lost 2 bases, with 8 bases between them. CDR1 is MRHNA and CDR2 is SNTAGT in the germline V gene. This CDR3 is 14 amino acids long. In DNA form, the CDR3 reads TGTGCCAGCAGTGACTATCCAGGGAACTATGGCTACACCTTC. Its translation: CASSDYPGNYGYTF.

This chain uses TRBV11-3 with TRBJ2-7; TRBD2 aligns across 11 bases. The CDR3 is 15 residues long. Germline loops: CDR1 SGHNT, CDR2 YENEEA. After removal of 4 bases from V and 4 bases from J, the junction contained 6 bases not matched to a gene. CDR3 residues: CASSSRLAGKYEQYF. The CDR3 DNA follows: TGTGCCAGCAGCTCACGACTAGCGGGGAAGTACGAGCAGTACTTC.

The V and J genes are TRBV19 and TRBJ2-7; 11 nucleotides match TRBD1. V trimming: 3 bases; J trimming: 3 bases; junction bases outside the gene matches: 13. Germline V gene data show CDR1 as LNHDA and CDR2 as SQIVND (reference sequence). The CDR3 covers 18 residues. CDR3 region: CASSIRPGTGGTYYEQYF. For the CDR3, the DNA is TGTGCCAGTAGTATTAGGCCCGGGACAGGGGGTACTTACTACGAGCAGTACTTC.

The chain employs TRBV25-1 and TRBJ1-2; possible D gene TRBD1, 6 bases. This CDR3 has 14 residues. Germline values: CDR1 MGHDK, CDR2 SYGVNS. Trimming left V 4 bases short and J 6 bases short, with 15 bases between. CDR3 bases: TGTGCCAGCAGTGGGAGGGGGGGGTTGAATGGCTACACCTTC. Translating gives CASSGRGGLNGYTF.

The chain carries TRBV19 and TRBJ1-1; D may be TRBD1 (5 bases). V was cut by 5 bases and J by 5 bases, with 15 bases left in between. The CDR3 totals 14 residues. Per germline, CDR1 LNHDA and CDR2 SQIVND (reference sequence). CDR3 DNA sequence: TGTGCCAGTAGTGGACCCCGGGGGGGGACTGAAGCTTTCTTT. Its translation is CASSGPRGGTEAFF. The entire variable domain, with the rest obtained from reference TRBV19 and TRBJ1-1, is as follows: DGGITQSPKYLFRKEGQNVTLSCEQNLNHDAMYWYRQDPGQGLRLIYYSQIVNDFQKGDIAEGYSVSREKKESFPLTVTSAQKNPTAFYLCASSGPRGGTEAFFGQGTRLTVV.

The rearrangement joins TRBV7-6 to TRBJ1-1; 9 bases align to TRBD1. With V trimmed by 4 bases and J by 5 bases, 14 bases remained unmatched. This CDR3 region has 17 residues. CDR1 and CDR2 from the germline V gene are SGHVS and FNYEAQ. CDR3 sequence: CASSWGTGRSVTTEAFF. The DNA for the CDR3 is TGTGCCAGCAGCTGGGGGACAGGGAGGTCGGTAACGACTGAAGCTTTCTTT.

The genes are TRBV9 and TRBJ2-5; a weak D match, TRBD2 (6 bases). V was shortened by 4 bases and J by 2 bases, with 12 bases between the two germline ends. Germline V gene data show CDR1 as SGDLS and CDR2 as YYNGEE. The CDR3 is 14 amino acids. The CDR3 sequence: CASSFRDFQETQYF. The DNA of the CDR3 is TGTGCCAGCAGCTTCCGGGACTTTCAAGAGACCCAGTACTTC.

CDR3 bases: TGTGCCAGTAGTATGGGGGGTCAGGAGGGCTCGGTTTATGGCTACACCTTC. This codes for CASSMGGQEGSVYGYTF. This chain connects TRBV19 to TRBJ1-2, with D tentatively TRBD1 (5 bases). Trimming stripped 3 bases from V and 5 bases from J, with 22 bases between. Germline V lookup: CDR1 LNHDA, CDR2 SQIVND (reference sequence). The CDR3 sequence is 17 residues long.

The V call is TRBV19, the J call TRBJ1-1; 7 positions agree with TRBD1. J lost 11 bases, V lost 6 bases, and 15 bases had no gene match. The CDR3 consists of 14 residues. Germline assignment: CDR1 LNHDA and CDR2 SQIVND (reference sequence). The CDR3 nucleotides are TGTGCCAGTAGAAGGGGACAGCGGACTGCTGGGGCTTTCTTT. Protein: CASRRGQRTAGAFF. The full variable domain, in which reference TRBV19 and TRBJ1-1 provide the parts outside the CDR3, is DGGITQSPKYLFRKEGQNVTLSCEQNLNHDAMYWYRQDPGQGLRLIYYSQIVNDFQKGDIAEGYSVSREKKESFPLTVTSAQKNPTAFYLCASRRGQRTAGAFFGQGTRLTVV.

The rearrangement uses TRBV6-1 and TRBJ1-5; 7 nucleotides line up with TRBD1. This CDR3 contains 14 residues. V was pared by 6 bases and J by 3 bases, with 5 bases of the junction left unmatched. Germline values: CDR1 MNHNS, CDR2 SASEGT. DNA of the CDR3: TGTGCCAGCAGCGGGGACAGCCACAATCAGCCCCAGCATTTT. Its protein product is CASSGDSHNQPQHF.

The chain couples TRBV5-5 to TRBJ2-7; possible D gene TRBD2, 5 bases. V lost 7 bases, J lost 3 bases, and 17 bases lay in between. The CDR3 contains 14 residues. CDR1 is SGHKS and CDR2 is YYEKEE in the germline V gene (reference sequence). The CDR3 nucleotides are TGTGCCAGCGGTGTCTCTAGCACCTTCTACGAGCAGTACTTC. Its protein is CASGVSSTFYEQYF. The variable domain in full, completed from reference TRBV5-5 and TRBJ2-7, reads DAGVTQSPTHLIKTRGQQVTLRCSPISGHKSVSWYQQVLGQGPQFIFQYYEKEERGRGNFPDRFSARQFPNYSSELNVNALLLGDSALYLCASGVSSTFYEQYFGPGTRLTVT.

In nucleotides, the CDR3 is TGTGCCAGCAGCCGCCCGGGGGGCACTGAAGCTTTCTTT. Amino acid sequence: CASSRPGGTEAFF. The chain couples TRBV6-7 to TRBJ1-1; weak D call: TRBD1 (5 bases). TRBV6-7 carries the ORF label, with uncertain function. CDR3 length: 13 residues. Between the trimmed V and J ends, which lost 6 bases and 4 bases, there was a span of 12 bases.

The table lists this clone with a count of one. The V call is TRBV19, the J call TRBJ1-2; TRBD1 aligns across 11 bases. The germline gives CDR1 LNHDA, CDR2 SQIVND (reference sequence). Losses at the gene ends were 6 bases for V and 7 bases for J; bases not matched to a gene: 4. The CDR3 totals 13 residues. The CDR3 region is CASRDRGRGGYTF. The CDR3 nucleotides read TGTGCCAGTAGGGACAGGGGGCGCGGTGGCTACACCTTC.

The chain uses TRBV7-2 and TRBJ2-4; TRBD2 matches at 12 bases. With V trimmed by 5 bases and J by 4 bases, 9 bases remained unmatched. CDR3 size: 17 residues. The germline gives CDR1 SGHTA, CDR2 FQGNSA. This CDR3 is CASSPRLAGDGKNIQYF. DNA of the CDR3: TGTGCCAGCAGCCCCCGACTAGCGGGAGACGGAAAAAACATTCAGTACTTC.

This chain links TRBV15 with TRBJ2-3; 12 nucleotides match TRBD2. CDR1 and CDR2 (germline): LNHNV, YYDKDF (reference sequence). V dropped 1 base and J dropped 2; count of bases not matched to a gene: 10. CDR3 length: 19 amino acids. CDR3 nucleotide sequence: TGTGCCACCAGCAGAGGCACTACTAGCGGGGGGTTACCCACAGATACGCAGTATTTT. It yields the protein CATSRGTTSGGLPTDTQYF.

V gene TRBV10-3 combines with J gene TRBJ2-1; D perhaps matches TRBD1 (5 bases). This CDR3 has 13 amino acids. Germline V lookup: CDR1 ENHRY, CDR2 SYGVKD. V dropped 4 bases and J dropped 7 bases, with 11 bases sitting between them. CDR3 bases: TGTGCCATCAGTGGGCGGACAAATAATGAGCAGTTCTTC. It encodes CAISGRTNNEQFF.

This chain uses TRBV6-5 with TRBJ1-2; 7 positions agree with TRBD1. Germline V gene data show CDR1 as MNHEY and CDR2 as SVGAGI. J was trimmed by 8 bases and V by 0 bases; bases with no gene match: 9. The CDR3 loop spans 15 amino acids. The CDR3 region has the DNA TGTGCCAGCAGTTACTCGGCCGGGACAGACCCCGGCTACACCTTC. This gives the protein CASSYSAGTDPGYTF.

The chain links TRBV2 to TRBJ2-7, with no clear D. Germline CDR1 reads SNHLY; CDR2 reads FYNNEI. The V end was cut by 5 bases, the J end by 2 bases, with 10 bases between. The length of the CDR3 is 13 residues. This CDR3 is CASSLTWAYEQYF. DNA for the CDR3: TGTGCCAGCAGTCTGACTTGGGCCTACGAGCAGTACTTC.

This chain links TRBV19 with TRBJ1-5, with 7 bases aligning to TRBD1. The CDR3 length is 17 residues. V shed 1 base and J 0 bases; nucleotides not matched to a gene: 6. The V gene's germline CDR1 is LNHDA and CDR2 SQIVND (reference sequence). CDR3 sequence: CASSIVRGPDSNQPQHF. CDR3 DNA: TGTGCCAGTAGTATAGTTAGGGGGCCTGATAGCAATCAGCCCCAGCATTTT.

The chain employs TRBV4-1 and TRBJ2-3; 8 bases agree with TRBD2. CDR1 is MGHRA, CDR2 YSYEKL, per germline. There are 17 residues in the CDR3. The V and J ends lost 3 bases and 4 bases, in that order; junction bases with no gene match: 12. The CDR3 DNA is TGCGCCAGCAGCCATCCCCTCTACGGGGGGGCATCAGATACGCAGTATTTT. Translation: CASSHPLYGGASDTQYF.

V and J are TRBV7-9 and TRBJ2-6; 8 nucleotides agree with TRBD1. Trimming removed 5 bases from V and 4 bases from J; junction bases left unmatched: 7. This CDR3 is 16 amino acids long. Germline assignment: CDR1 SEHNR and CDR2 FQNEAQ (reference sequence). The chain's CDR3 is CASSHLRGRGANVLTF. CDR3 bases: TGTGCCAGCAGCCACCTCAGGGGGCGAGGGGCCAACGTCCTGACTTTC. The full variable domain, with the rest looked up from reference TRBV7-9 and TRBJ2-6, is DTGVSQNPRHKITKRGQNVTFRCDPISEHNRLYWYRQTLGQGPEFLTYFQNEAQLEKSRLLSDRFSAERPKGSFSTLEIQRTEQGDSAMYLCASSHLRGRGANVLTFGAGSRLTVL.

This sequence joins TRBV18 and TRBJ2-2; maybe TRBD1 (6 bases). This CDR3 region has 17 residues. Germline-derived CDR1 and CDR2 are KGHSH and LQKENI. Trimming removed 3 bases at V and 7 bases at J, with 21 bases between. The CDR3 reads CASSPRARGANVGELFF. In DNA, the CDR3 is TGTGCCAGCTCACCCCGTGCCAGGGGCGCAAATGTCGGGGAGCTGTTTTTT.

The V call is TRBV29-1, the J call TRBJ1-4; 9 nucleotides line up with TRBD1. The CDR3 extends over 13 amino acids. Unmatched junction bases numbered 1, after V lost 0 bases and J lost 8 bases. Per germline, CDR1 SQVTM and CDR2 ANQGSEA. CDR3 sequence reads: CSVEEDRGEKLFF. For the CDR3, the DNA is TGCAGCGTTGAAGAAGACAGGGGGGAAAAACTGTTTTTT. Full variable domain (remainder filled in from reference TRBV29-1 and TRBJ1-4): SAVISQKPSRDICQRGTSLTIQCQVDSQVTMMFWYRQQPGQSLTLIATANQGSEATYESGFVIDKFPISRPNLTFSTLTVSNMSPEDSSIYLCSVEEDRGEKLFFGSGTQLSVL.

In DNA, the CDR3 is TGTGCCAGCAGTGGGCACCCGGGACTAGCGGAGACCCAGTACTTC. Translated: CASSGHPGLAETQYF. V gene TRBV25-1 combines with J gene TRBJ2-5; 10 bases map to TRBD2. The V and J ends lost 4 bases and 5 bases, in that order; junction bases with no gene match: 7. CDR1 is MGHDK, CDR2 SYGVNS, per germline. The CDR3 totals 15 residues.

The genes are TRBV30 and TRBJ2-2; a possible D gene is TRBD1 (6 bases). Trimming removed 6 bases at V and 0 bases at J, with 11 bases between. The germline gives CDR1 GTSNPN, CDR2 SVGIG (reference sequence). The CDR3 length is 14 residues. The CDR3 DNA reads TGTGCCTGCAAAGGACAGACGAACACCGGGGAGCTGTTTTTT. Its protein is CACKGQTNTGELFF.